The source of this T cell receptor beta chain is a study of human T cells and chemical hapten exposure. Overall study findings and caveats: The number of TCRs over 1 in 1000 frequency stayed unchanged after DPC.

Note on this clonotype: The antigen is undetermined.

Unfractionated whole blood yielded total RNA. Unique molecular identifiers were affixed to discrete cDNA molecules within the library. Authors' methods: TCR counts had a median of about 100,000 per sample and spanned roughly 23,224 to 700,000. MiXCR, applied by TCRdb to the 5' RACE reads, yields one record per CDR3 protein. TCRdb, not the original authors, processed these V and J calls. The sample records 120,000 to 150,000 distinct CDR3 sequences, around 4.4% being singletons. This CDR3 has 15 amino acids. The ends lost 0 bases at V and 6 bases at J; junction bases unmatched: 4. The V gene's germline CDR1 is MRHNA and CDR2 SNTAGT.

The chain has TRBV6-4 and TRBJ1-2, with 10 bases identical to TRBD1. The clonotype was recovered from a female donor in good health. The CDR3 region is CASSDSWGQGHGYTF. The CDR3 DNA reads TGTGCCAGCAGTGACTCGTGGGGACAGGGGCATGGCTACACCTTC.